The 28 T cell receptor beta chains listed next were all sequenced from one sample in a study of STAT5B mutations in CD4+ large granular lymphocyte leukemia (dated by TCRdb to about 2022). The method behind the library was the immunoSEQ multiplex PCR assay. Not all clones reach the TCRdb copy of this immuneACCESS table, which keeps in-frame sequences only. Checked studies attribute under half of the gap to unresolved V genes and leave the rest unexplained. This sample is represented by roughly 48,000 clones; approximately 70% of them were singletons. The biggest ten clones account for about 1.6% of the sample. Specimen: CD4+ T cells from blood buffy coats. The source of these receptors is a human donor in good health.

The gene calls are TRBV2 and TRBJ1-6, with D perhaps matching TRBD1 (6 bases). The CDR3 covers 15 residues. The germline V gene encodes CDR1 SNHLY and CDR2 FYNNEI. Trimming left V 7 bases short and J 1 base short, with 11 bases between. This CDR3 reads CASNFQGSYNSPLHF. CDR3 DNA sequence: TGTGCCAGCAATTTCCAGGGGTCCTATAATTCACCCCTCCACTTT. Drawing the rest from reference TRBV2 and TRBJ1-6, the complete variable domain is EPEVTQTPSHQVTQMGQEVILRCVPISNHLYFYWYRQILGQKVEFLVSFYNNEISEKSEIFDDQFSVERPDGSNFTLKIRSTKLEDSAMYFCASNFQGSYNSPLHFGNGTRLTVT.

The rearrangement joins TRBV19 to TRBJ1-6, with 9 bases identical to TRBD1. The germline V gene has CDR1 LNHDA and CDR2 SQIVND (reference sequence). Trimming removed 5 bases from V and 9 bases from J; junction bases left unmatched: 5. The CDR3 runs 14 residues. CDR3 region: CASSAGQGSSPLHF. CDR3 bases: TGTGCCAGTAGTGCGGGACAGGGAAGTTCACCCCTCCACTTT.

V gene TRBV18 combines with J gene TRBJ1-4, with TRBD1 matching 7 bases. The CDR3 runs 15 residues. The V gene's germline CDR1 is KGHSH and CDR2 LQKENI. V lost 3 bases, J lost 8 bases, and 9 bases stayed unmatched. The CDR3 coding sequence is TGTGCCAGCTCACCTTGGACAGGCGGGGGGGAAAAACTGTTTTTT. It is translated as CASSPWTGGGEKLFF.

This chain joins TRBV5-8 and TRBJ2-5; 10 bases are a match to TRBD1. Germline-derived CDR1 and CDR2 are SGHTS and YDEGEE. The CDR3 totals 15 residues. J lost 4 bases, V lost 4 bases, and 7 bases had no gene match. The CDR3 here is CASSTGTGAGETQYF. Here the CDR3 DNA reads TGTGCCAGCAGCACCGGGACAGGGGCGGGAGAGACCCAGTACTTC.

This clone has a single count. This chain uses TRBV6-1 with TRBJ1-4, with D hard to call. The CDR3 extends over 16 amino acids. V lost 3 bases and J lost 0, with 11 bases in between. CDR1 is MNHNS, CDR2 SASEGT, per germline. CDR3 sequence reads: CASSEVVAATNEKLFF. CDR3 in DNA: TGTGCCAGCAGTGAGGTTGTTGCCGCAACTAATGAAAAACTGTTTTTT.

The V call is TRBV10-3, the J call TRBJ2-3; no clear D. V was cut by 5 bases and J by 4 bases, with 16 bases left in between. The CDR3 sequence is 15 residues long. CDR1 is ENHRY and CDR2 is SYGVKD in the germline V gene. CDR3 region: CAISIQAEGPDTQYF. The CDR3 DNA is TGTGCCATCAGTATTCAGGCGGAAGGTCCAGATACGCAGTATTTT.

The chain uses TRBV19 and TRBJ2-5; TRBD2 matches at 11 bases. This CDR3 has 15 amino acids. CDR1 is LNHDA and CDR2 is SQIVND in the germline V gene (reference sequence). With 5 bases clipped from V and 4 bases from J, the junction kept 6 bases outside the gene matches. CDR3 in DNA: TGTGCCAGTAGTGAGCCGGGACTAGCGGTAGAGACCCAGTACTTC. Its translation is CASSEPGLAVETQYF.

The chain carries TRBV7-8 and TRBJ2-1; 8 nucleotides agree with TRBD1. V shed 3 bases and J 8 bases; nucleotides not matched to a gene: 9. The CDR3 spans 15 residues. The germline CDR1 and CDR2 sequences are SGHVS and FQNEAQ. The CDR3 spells CASSFPGTGVDEQFF. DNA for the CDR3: TGTGCCAGCAGCTTTCCCGGGACAGGTGTTGATGAGCAGTTCTTC.

CDR3 sequence reads: CASSSSGITDTQYF. The CDR3 coding sequence is TGTGCCAGCAGTAGTAGCGGAATCACAGATACGCAGTATTTT. The chain uses TRBV2 and TRBJ2-3, with a weak D call TRBD2 (6 bases). Per the germline V gene, CDR1 is SNHLY and CDR2 is FYNNEI. V lost 5 bases to trimming and J lost 2 bases, with 11 bases between them. There are 14 residues in the CDR3. Variable domain in full (rest from reference TRBV2 and TRBJ2-3): EPEVTQTPSHQVTQMGQEVILRCVPISNHLYFYWYRQILGQKVEFLVSFYNNEISEKSEIFDDQFSVERPDGSNFTLKIRSTKLEDSAMYFCASSSSGITDTQYFGPGTRLTVL.

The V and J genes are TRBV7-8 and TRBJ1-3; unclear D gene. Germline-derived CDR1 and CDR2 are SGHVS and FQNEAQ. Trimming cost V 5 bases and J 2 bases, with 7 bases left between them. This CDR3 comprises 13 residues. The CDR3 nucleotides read TGTGCCAGCAGCCCCGGCCCTGGAAACACCATATATTTT. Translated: CASSPGPGNTIYF.

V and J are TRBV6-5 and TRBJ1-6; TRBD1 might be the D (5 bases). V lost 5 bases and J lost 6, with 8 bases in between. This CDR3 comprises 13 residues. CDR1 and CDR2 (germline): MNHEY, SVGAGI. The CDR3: CASSPQGNSPLHF. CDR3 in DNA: TGTGCCAGCAGTCCCCAGGGTAATTCACCCCTCCACTTT.

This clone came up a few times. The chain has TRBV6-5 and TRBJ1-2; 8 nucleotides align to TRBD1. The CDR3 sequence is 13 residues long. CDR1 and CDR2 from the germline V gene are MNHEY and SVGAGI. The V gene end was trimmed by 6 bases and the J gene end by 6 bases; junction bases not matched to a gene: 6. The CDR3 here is CASRPPGGHGYTF. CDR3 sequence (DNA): TGTGCCAGCAGACCTCCAGGGGGCCATGGCTACACCTTC.

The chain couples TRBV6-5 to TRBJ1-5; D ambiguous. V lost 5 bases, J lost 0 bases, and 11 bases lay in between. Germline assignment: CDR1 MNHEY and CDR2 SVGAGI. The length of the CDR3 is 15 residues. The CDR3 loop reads CASSRDRNSNQPQHF. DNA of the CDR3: TGTGCCAGCAGTAGAGACCGCAATAGCAATCAGCCCCAGCATTTT.

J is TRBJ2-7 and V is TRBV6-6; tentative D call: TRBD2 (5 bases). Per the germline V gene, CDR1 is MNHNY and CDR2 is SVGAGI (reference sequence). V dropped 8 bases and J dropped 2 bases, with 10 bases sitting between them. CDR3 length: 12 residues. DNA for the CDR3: TGTGCCAGCCGTCTCGGGACCTACGAGCAGTACTTC. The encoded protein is CASRLGTYEQYF.

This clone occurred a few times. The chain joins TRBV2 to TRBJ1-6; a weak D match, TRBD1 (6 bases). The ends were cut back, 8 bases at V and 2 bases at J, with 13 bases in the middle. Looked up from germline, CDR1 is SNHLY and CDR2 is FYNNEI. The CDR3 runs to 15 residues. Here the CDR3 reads CASGLGAPYNSPLHF. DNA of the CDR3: TGTGCCAGCGGCTTGGGGGCCCCCTATAATTCACCCCTCCACTTT.

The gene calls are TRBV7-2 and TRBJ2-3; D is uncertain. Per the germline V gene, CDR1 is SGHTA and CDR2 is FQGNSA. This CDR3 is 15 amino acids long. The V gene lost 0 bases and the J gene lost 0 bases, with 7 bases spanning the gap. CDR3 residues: CASSLATVSTDTQYF. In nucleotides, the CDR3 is TGTGCCAGCAGCTTAGCTACCGTCAGCACAGATACGCAGTATTTT.

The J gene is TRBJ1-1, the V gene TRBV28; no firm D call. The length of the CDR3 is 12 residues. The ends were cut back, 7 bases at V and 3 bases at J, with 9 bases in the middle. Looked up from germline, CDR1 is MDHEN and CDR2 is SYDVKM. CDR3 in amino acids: CASNQYYTEAFF. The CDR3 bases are TGTGCCAGCAACCAATACTACACTGAAGCTTTCTTT.

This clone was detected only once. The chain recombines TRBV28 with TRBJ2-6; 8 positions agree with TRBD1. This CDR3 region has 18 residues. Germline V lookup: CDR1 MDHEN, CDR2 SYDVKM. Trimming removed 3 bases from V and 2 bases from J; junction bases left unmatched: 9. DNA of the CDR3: TGTGCCAGCAGTTTCCTCAGGGGGCCTGTCACTGGGGCCAACGTCCTGACTTTC. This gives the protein CASSFLRGPVTGANVLTF.

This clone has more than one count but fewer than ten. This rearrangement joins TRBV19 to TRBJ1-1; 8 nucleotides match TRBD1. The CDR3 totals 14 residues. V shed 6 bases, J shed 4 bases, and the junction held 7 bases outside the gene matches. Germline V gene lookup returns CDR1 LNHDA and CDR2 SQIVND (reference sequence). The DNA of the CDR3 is TGTGCCAGTAGGGACAGGGCTTTGAGCACTGAAGCTTTCTTT. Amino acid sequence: CASRDRALSTEAFF. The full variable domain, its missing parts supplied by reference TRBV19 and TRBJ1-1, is DGGITQSPKYLFRKEGQNVTLSCEQNLNHDAMYWYRQDPGQGLRLIYYSQIVNDFQKGDIAEGYSVSREKKESFPLTVTSAQKNPTAFYLCASRDRALSTEAFFGQGTRLTVV.

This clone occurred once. CDR3 DNA sequence: TGTGCCATCAGTGAGGGCCAGGGAGGGGGCACTGAAGCTTTCTTT. Its translation is CAISEGQGGGTEAFF. The rearrangement joins TRBV10-3 to TRBJ1-1, with D possibly being TRBD1 (6 bases). The CDR3 is made up of 15 amino acids. CDR1 ENHRY and CDR2 SYGVKD come from the germline V gene. V shed 2 bases and J shed 4 bases, with 14 bases lying between them.

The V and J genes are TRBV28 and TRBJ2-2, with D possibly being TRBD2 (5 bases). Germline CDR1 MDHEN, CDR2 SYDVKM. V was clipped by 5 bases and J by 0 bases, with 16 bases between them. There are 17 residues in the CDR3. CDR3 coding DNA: TGTGCCAGCAGTGTTATGGAGGTTTACGCGAACACCGGGGAGCTGTTTTTT. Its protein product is CASSVMEVYANTGELFF.

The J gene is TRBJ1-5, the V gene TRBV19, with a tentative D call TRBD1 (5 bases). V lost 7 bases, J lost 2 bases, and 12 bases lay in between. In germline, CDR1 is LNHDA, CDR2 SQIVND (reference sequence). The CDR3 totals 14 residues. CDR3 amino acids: CASKNIGGNQPQHF. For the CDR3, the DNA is TGTGCCAGTAAAAACATAGGGGGCAATCAGCCCCAGCATTTT.

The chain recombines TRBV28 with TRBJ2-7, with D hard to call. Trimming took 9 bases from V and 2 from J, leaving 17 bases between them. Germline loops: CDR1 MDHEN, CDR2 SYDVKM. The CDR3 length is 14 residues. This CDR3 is CASSILSPTYEQYF. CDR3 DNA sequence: TGTGCCAGTAGTATTCTGAGCCCGACCTACGAGCAGTACTTC.

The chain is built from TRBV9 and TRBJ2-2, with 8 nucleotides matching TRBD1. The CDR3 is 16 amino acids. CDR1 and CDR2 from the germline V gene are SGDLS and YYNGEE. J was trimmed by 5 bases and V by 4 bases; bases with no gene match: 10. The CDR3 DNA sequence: TGTGCCAGCAGCTTAGGGACAGGTCCGTTAACCGGGGAGCTGTTTTTT. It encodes CASSLGTGPLTGELFF.

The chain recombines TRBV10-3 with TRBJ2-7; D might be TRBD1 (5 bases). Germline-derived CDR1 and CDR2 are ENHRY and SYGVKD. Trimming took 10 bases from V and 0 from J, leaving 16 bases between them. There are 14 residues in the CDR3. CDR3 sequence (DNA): TGTGCCACGAGACCAGGGTTGAGCTCCTACGAGCAGTACTTC. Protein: CATRPGLSSYEQYF.

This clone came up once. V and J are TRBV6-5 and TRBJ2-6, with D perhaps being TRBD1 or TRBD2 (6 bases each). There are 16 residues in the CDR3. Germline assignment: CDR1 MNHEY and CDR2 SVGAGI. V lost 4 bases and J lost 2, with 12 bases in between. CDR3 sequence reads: CASSWGAYPGANVLTF. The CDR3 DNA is TGTGCCAGCAGTTGGGGGGCTTATCCTGGGGCCAACGTCCTGACTTTC.

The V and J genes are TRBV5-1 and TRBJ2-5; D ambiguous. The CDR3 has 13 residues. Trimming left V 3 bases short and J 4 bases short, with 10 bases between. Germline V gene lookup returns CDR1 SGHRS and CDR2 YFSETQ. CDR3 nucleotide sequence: TGCGCCAGCAGCTCTATGGACGGAGAGACCCAGTACTTC. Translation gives CASSSMDGETQYF.

The CDR3 protein is CASSQDQAGTGATNEKLFF. CDR3 sequence (DNA): TGCGCCAGCAGCCAAGATCAGGCGGGTACAGGGGCAACTAATGAAAAACTGTTTTTT. J is TRBJ1-4 and V is TRBV4-1, with TRBD1 matching over 7 bases. The V and J ends lost 0 bases and 0 bases, in that order; junction bases with no gene match: 10. In germline, CDR1 is MGHRA, CDR2 YSYEKL. The length of the CDR3 is 19 residues.